This T cell receptor (beta chain) was retrieved from a study of blood T cell repertoires in COVID-19. Overall study context: Sites in the United States, Italy and Spain provided acute and convalescent COVID-19 samples. Nucleic acid was either cDNA or gDNA, and it came from T cells, B-cell-depleted T cells, or PBMCs.

Germline V CDR1 and CDR2: SEHNR, FQNEAQ (reference sequence). Trimming took 3 bases from V and 3 from J, leaving 14 bases between them. This CDR3 is 15 amino acids long. The authors' processing: By means of reference gene primer amplification, nucleated cell counts were estimated. The table came from immunoSEQ multiplex PCR; TCRdb's copy has only in-frame clones and leaves some out. V and J calls and clone size are those listed in that table; D and trimming were worked out from the DNA. The sample consists of roughly 200,000 clones, 84% of them appearing once. The specimen was peripheral blood. This sequence joins TRBV7-9 and TRBJ1-1; tentative D call: TRBD1 (5 bases). This receptor was identified in a man between 50 and 59 years old with active or convalescent COVID-19. The DNA of the CDR3 is TGTGCCAGCAGCTTCGGCAGGGTGGTGGACACTGAAGCTTTCTTT. Protein sequence: CASSFGRVVDTEAFF.